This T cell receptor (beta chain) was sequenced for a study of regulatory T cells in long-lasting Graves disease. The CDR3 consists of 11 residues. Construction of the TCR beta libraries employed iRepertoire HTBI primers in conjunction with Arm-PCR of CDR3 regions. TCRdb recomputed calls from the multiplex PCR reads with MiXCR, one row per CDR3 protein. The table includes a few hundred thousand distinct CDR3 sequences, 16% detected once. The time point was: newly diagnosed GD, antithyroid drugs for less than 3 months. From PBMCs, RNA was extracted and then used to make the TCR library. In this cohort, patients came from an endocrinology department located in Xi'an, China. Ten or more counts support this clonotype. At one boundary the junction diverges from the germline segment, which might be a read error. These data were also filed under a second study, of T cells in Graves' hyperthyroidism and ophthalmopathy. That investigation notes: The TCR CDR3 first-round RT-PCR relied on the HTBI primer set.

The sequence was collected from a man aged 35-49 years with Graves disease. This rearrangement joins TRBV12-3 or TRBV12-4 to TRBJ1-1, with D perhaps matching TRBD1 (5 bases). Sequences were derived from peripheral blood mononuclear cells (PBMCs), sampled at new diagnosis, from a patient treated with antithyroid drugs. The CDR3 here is CASTFGTGAFF. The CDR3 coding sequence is TGTGCCAGCACCTTCGGGACTGGAGCTTTCTTT.